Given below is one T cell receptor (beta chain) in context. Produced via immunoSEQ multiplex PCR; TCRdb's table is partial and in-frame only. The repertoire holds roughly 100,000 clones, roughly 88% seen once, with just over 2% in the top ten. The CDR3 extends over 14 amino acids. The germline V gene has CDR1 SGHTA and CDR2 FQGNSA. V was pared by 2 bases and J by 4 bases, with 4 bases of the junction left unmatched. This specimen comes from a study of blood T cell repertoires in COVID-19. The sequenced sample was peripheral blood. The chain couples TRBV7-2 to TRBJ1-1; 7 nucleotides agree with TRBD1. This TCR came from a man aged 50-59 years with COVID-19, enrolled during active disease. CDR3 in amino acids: CASSLKGAGTEAFF. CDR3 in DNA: TGTGCCAGCAGCTTAAAGGGGGCTGGCACTGAAGCTTTCTTT. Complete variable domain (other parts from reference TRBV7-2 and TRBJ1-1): GAGVSQSPSNKVTEKGKDVELRCDPISGHTALYWYRQSLGQGLEFLIYFQGNSAPDKSGLPSDRFSAERTGGSVSTLTIQRTQQEDSAVYLCASSLKGAGTEAFFGQGTRLTVV.